Below, 25 T cell receptor beta chains from the same sample are listed, as sequenced in a study of T cells in narcolepsy. Produced via immunoSEQ multiplex PCR; TCRdb's table is partial and in-frame only. Among roughly 25,000 clones, 55% to 80% were seen once, and the ten largest hold 9.5% to 15%. Sequenced material: memory (CD45RA-) CD4+ T cells from blood. The receptors derive from a human donor in good health.

The gene calls are TRBV7-2 and TRBJ2-3; TRBD2 matches at 8 bases. The CDR3 totals 14 residues. Germline values: CDR1 SGHTA, CDR2 FQGNSA. Trimming cost V 6 bases and J 7 bases; bases outside gene matches: 9. The DNA for the CDR3 is TGTGCCAGCAGTCCGGGACTAGATCGAAATACGCAGTATTTT. This gives the protein CASSPGLDRNTQYF. Variable domain in full (rest from reference TRBV7-2 and TRBJ2-3): GAGVSQSPSNKVTEKGKDVELRCDPISGHTALYWYRQSLGQGLEFLIYFQGNSAPDKSGLPSDRFSAERTGGSVSTLTIQRTQQEDSAVYLCASSPGLDRNTQYFGPGTRLTVL.

This clone was picked up a small number of times. V usage is TRBV6-1 and J usage is TRBJ1-4; D is unresolved. The V end lost 4 bases, the J end lost 0 bases, and 12 bases lay between the germline ends. The CDR3 spans 16 residues. Germline V CDR1 and CDR2: MNHNS, SASEGT. This CDR3 is CASSGNPASTNEKLFF. The CDR3 bases are TGTGCCAGCAGTGGCAACCCAGCGTCAACTAATGAAAAACTGTTTTTT.

The CDR3 protein is CAWSVRNTPKNIQYF. The CDR3, as DNA: TGTGCCTGGAGTGTACGGAATACCCCCAAAAACATTCAGTACTTC. This sequence joins TRBV30 and TRBJ2-4; D remains unclear. This CDR3 is built from 15 residues. The germline gives CDR1 GTSNPN, CDR2 SVGIG (reference sequence). V shed 0 bases and J shed 2 bases, with 11 bases lying between them.

The chain joins TRBV2 to TRBJ1-6; D remains unclear. V lost 4 bases, J lost 3 bases, and 4 bases lay in between. Looked up from germline, CDR1 is SNHLY and CDR2 is FYNNEI. The CDR3 consists of 13 residues. In DNA, the CDR3 is TGTGCCAGCAGTGTGGACTATAATTCACCCCTCCACTTT. Translating it yields CASSVDYNSPLHF.

The chain has TRBV28 and TRBJ2-7; 8 bases match TRBD1. Germline-derived CDR1 and CDR2 are MDHEN and SYDVKM. The CDR3 is 15 amino acids. J gave up 0 bases and V 8 bases, and 9 bases lay outside the gene matches. In DNA form, the CDR3 reads TGTGCCAGCGGAACCTCAGGGGGCCGCTCCTACGAGCAGTACTTC. Translation: CASGTSGGRSYEQYF.

The DNA for the CDR3 is TGTGCCAGTAGTATCCACCAGGGGGCGGGGGCCAACGTCCTGACTTTC. This sequence encodes CASSIHQGAGANVLTF. This chain links TRBV19 with TRBJ2-6; TRBD1 matches 8 bases. V was pared by 3 bases and J by 4 bases, with 5 bases of the junction left unmatched. Germline assignment: CDR1 LNHDA and CDR2 SQIVND (reference sequence). The length of the CDR3 is 16 residues.

The sample holds a few counts of this clone. The chain employs TRBV5-1 and TRBJ2-5; D may match TRBD1 or TRBD2 (6 bases each). The CDR3 contains 18 residues. Germline lookup yields CDR1 SGHRS and CDR2 YFSETQ. The ends were cut back, 5 bases at V and 3 bases at J, with 26 bases in the middle. CDR3 region: CASSRRGHANSLEETQYF. CDR3 coding DNA: TGCGCCAGCAGTCGGCGGGGACACGCGAACTCTCTAGAAGAGACCCAGTACTTC.

The rearrangement uses TRBV27 and TRBJ1-5, with a weak D call TRBD1 (5 bases). CDR1 is MNHEY and CDR2 is SMNVEV in the germline V gene (reference sequence). This CDR3 comprises 15 residues. Trimming removed 7 bases from V and 6 bases from J, with 19 bases in between. CDR3 DNA sequence: TGTGCCAGCACCCCTAGCGGGGGGACGGGTCAGCCCCAGCATTTT. This codes for CASTPSGGTGQPQHF.

The V and J genes are TRBV5-1 and TRBJ2-3; TRBD2 agrees at 9 bases. CDR1 and CDR2 from the germline V gene are SGHRS and YFSETQ. The CDR3 contains 14 residues. V gave up 6 bases and J gave up 5 bases; unmatched junction bases: 7. The CDR3 region has the DNA TGCGCCAGCACGCGGGAGGGCCTGATAGATACGCAGTATTTT. Its protein product is CASTREGLIDTQYF.

The genes are TRBV27 and TRBJ1-1, with D hard to call. CDR1 MNHEY and CDR2 SMNVEV come from the germline V gene (reference sequence). The CDR3 spans 16 residues. V lost 2 bases, J lost 3 bases, and 16 bases lay in between. The CDR3: CASSLKQNPSDTEAFF. CDR3 nucleotides: TGTGCCAGCAGTTTAAAACAGAACCCGAGCGACACTGAAGCTTTCTTT.

V usage is TRBV7-8 and J usage is TRBJ2-5; D assignment may be TRBD1 or TRBD2 (5 bases each). This CDR3 is built from 13 residues. With 6 bases removed from V and 6 bases from J, the gap between germline ends came to 14 bases. Germline CDR1 reads SGHVS; CDR2 reads FQNEAQ. This chain's CDR3 is CASSRDLSQTQYF. CDR3 bases: TGTGCCAGCAGTCGGGACCTTTCACAGACCCAGTACTTC.

The chain uses TRBV5-4 and TRBJ2-7, with TRBD1 as a possible D gene (7 bases). Germline V gene data show CDR1 as SGHNT and CDR2 as YYREEE (reference sequence). The length of the CDR3 is 15 residues. Trimming stripped 4 bases from V and 6 bases from J, with 20 bases between. CDR3 nucleotide sequence: TGTGCCAGCAGCCGCAGACAGGGAAAGGAGGGCGAGCAGTACTTC. Amino acids: CASSRRQGKEGEQYF.

In DNA, the CDR3 is TGTGCCAGCAGTGAGGAGGCCAGGGGCCATGAGCAGTTCTTC. Translated: CASSEEARGHEQFF. This chain joins TRBV6-4 and TRBJ2-1; tentatively, D is TRBD1 (6 bases). The CDR3 covers 14 residues. The V end was cut by 3 bases, the J end by 8 bases, with 14 bases between. Germline assignment: CDR1 MRHNA and CDR2 SNTAGT.

This clone was counted only a few times. The chain employs TRBV2 and TRBJ2-7; 9 bases agree with TRBD1. Germline V lookup: CDR1 SNHLY, CDR2 FYNNEI. V lost 7 bases to trimming and J lost 4 bases; unmatched junction nucleotides: 5. This CDR3 is built from 13 residues. CDR3 DNA sequence: TGTGCCAGCAAGGGACAGGGAATTTACGAGCAGTACTTC. Translating gives CASKGQGIYEQYF. Full variable domain (remainder filled in from reference TRBV2 and TRBJ2-7): EPEVTQTPSHQVTQMGQEVILRCVPISNHLYFYWYRQILGQKVEFLVSFYNNEISEKSEIFDDQFSVERPDGSNFTLKIRSTKLEDSAMYFCASKGQGIYEQYFGPGTRLTVT.

V and J are TRBV6-6 and TRBJ2-5; 8 bases are a match to TRBD1. V lost 7 bases, J lost 4 bases, and 5 bases stayed unmatched. CDR1 and CDR2 from the germline V gene are MNHNY and SVGAGI (reference sequence). This CDR3 contains 13 residues. CDR3 DNA: TGTGCCAGCACAAGGACAGGGCTAGAGACCCAGTACTTC. Translated, it gives CASTRTGLETQYF.

This clone was picked up a small number of times. The chain joins TRBV10-3 to TRBJ2-2, with D tentatively TRBD1 or TRBD2 (5 bases each). V lost 10 bases, J lost 7 bases, and 22 bases lay in between. CDR1 is ENHRY and CDR2 is SYGVKD in the germline V gene. The CDR3 runs 15 residues. CDR3 in amino acids: CATSVQGHGGGELFF. The CDR3 nucleotides read TGTGCCACCTCCGTACAAGGACATGGAGGCGGGGAGCTGTTTTTT.

The CDR3 nucleotides read TGTGCCAGCAAGGAGACTAATCGAGGCGGGGAGCTGTTTTTT. This translates into CASKETNRGGELFF. The chain has TRBV2 and TRBJ2-2, with a tentative D call TRBD2 (5 bases). V was shortened by 7 bases and J by 7 bases, with 16 bases between the two germline ends. Germline lookup yields CDR1 SNHLY and CDR2 FYNNEI. This CDR3 comprises 14 residues.

The chain recombines TRBV5-4 with TRBJ2-1; D not resolved. V was trimmed by 1 base and J by 5 bases, leaving 4 bases between them. CDR3 length: 12 residues. CDR1 and CDR2 from the germline V gene are SGHNT and YYREEE (reference sequence). In DNA, the CDR3 is TGTGCCAGCAGCTTGCCCAACAATGAGCAGTTCTTC. This encodes CASSLPNNEQFF.

This clone has just a few counts. This sequence joins TRBV11-2 and TRBJ2-7; 7 bases agree with TRBD1. CDR3 length: 12 amino acids. The ends lost 4 bases at V and 5 bases at J; junction bases unmatched: 2. The V gene's germline CDR1 is SGHAT and CDR2 FQNNGV. CDR3 residues: CASSYRGDEQYF. The CDR3, as DNA: TGTGCCAGCAGCTACAGGGGCGACGAGCAGTACTTC.

This sequence joins TRBV2 and TRBJ1-2, with 10 bases aligning to TRBD1. Germline CDR1 SNHLY, CDR2 FYNNEI. This CDR3 is built from 15 residues. The ends lost 5 bases at V and 4 bases at J; junction bases unmatched: 7. CDR3 sequence: CASSIRDRGGYGYTF. The CDR3 DNA sequence: TGTGCCAGCAGTATCCGGGACAGGGGCGGCTATGGCTACACCTTC.

Notes on this clone: Other nucleotide sequences from this sample produce the same CDR3. The chain joins TRBV5-1 to TRBJ2-2; D ambiguous. V dropped 3 bases and J dropped 3 bases, with 15 bases sitting between them. The germline V gene has CDR1 SGHRS and CDR2 YFSETQ. The CDR3 contains 16 residues. The DNA of the CDR3 is TGCGCCAGCAGCTGGGCCACGGGTCTTGACACCGGGGAGCTGTTTTTT. It encodes CASSWATGLDTGELFF.

The chain recombines TRBV7-3 with TRBJ2-1; D is unresolved. CDR3 length equals 14 residues. Germline assignment: CDR1 SGHTA and CDR2 FQGTGA. V was clipped by 5 bases and J by 9 bases, with 17 bases between them. In DNA form, the CDR3 reads TGTGCCAGCAGCCCAAGAACCTCCTTGGGTGAGCAGTTCTTC. Translation gives CASSPRTSLGEQFF.

The V call is TRBV6-1, the J call TRBJ1-3; D ambiguous. Trimming removed 5 bases from V and 8 bases from J, with 7 bases in between. CDR3 size: 11 residues. The germline gives CDR1 MNHNS, CDR2 SASEGT. The CDR3 region is CASSYDDTIYF. The DNA of the CDR3 is TGTGCCAGCAGTTACGATGACACCATATATTTT.

Of note for this clone: Within the sample, other DNA sequences also encode this same CDR3. The gene calls are TRBV7-2 and TRBJ2-5, with D possibly being TRBD1 or TRBD2 (5 bases each). This CDR3 region has 15 residues. The germline gives CDR1 SGHTA, CDR2 FQGNSA. The ends were cut back, 4 bases at V and 4 bases at J, with 16 bases in the middle. Here the CDR3 reads CASSSGSGGPETQYF. Here the CDR3 DNA reads TGTGCCAGCAGCTCAGGGAGCGGAGGACCAGAGACCCAGTACTTC.

In its sample, this clone was seen a few times. CDR3 sequence (DNA): TGTGCCAGCAGCGGCCCGAGGGGCTACACCTTC. Amino acid sequence: CASSGPRGYTF. The genes are TRBV9 and TRBJ1-2; D is uncertain. The V end was cut by 3 bases, the J end by 8 bases, with 8 bases between. Germline V lookup: CDR1 SGDLS, CDR2 YYNGEE. This CDR3 has 11 amino acids.